The 15 T cell receptor beta chains listed next were all sequenced from one sample in a study of human T cells and chemical hapten exposure. Time point meaning: healthy volunteer bleed at 2 weeks. The study extracted total RNA from unfractionated whole blood. TCRdb independently ran MiXCR on the RACE reads; one entry per CDR3 protein. The sample shows about 130,000 distinct CDR3 sequences, 9% to 10% of them seen only once. The material sequenced was whole blood. All receptors derive from a male donor in good health. Some clones in this sample may be carry-over from other donors' samples.

Only a few counts were recorded for this clonotype. This CDR3 is CASSPRDSPNQPQHF. CDR3 nucleotides: TGTGCCAGCAGTCCCCGGGACAGTCCAAATCAGCCCCAGCATTTT. The chain couples TRBV6-5 to TRBJ1-5; 7 positions agree with TRBD1. Germline CDR1 MNHEY, CDR2 SVGAGI. CDR3 length equals 15 residues. Trimming removed 5 bases from V and 4 bases from J; junction bases left unmatched: 8.

The sample holds many counts of this clonotype. The chain employs TRBV12-3 or TRBV12-4 and TRBJ2-1, with a tentative D call TRBD2 (6 bases). V gave up 1 base and J gave up 9 bases, with 13 bases separating them. CDR3 length: 14 residues. CDR3 in DNA: TGTGCCAGCAGTTTAGGGAGGCGGGGTAGTGAGCAGTTCTTC. This gives the protein CASSLGRRGSEQFF.

The V gene is TRBV4-2, the J gene TRBJ2-5, with 8 bases fitting TRBD2. Per the germline V gene, CDR1 is LGHNA and CDR2 is YNFKEQ. Trimming took 1 base from V and 2 from J; bases not matched to a gene: 15. The CDR3 length is 19 residues. The CDR3 DNA is TGTGCCAGCAGCCAAGTACGGCGGCGGGGGGCCGGACTTCAAGAGACCCAGTACTTC. It yields the protein CASSQVRRRGAGLQETQYF.

This clonotype was counted a few times. V usage is TRBV3-1 and J usage is TRBJ2-2; D unclear. The CDR3 consists of 13 residues. The germline V gene has CDR1 LGHDT and CDR2 YNNKEL (reference sequence). The V and J ends lost 3 bases and 6 bases respectively, with 8 bases between them. CDR3 nucleotide sequence: TGTGCCAGCAGCCATTTTACGTCCGGGGAGCTGTTTTTT. It translates to CASSHFTSGELFF.

This clonotype occurred many times. The genes are TRBV7-9 and TRBJ1-5; D is uncertain. Germline values: CDR1 SEHNR, CDR2 FQNEAQ (reference sequence). Trimming removed 0 bases at V and 3 bases at J, with 6 bases between. This CDR3 has 14 amino acids. The CDR3: CASSLAGINQPQHF. Written as DNA, the CDR3 is TGTGCCAGCAGCTTAGCCGGCATCAATCAGCCCCAGCATTTT.

This clonotype was recorded at least ten times. J is TRBJ2-1 and V is TRBV4-1; no reliable D call. The CDR3 loop spans 17 amino acids. V was pared by 0 bases and J by 9 bases, with 21 bases between. Germline assignment: CDR1 MGHRA and CDR2 YSYEKL. CDR3 protein: CASSQDTTVLPHSEQFF. CDR3 DNA: TGCGCCAGCAGCCAAGATACGACGGTATTACCCCACAGTGAGCAGTTCTTC.

This clonotype has just one count. The chain joins TRBV29-1 to TRBJ2-5, with a possible D match to TRBD1 (5 bases). V lost 6 bases to trimming and J lost 2 bases, with 16 bases between them. The CDR3 is 14 amino acids. Per germline, CDR1 SQVTM and CDR2 ANQGSEA. The CDR3 loop reads CSVDWTDKQETQYF. The CDR3 nucleotides are TGCAGCGTCGACTGGACGGACAAACAAGAGACCCAGTACTTC.

This clonotype occurred many times. This chain links TRBV20-1 with TRBJ1-1, with 9 positions matching TRBD1. There are 15 residues in the CDR3. V lost 5 bases, J lost 3 bases, and 10 bases stayed unmatched. CDR1 is DFQATT, CDR2 SNEGSKA, per germline (reference sequence). CDR3 DNA sequence: TGCAGTGCTGATATGCGACAGGGGGTCGACACTGAAGCTTTCTTT. Protein product: CSADMRQGVDTEAFF.

The chain recombines TRBV4-2 with TRBJ1-2, with D possibly matching TRBD1 (5 bases). The CDR3 has 14 residues. The germline V and J ends were trimmed by 3 bases and 4 bases, with 12 bases remaining between them. Germline-derived CDR1 and CDR2 are LGHNA and YNFKEQ. As DNA, the CDR3 is TGTGCCAGCAGCCATAGTACAGGCCTCTATGGCTACACCTTC. This encodes CASSHSTGLYGYTF.

This clonotype was counted many times. V gene TRBV3-1 combines with J gene TRBJ1-2; D unclear. The CDR3 consists of 12 residues. CDR1 is LGHDT and CDR2 is YNNKEL in the germline V gene (reference sequence). V was trimmed by 1 base and J by 3 bases, leaving 3 bases between them. CDR3 DNA: TGTGCCAGCAGCCAAGTGGACTATGGCTACACCTTC. Amino acids: CASSQVDYGYTF.

This clonotype was seen a handful of times. The CDR3: CASTSYTSYNEQFF. The CDR3 DNA sequence: TGTGCCAGCACTAGCTACACTTCCTACAATGAGCAGTTCTTC. This chain connects TRBV6-1 to TRBJ2-1, with a tentative D call TRBD2 (5 bases). CDR3 length: 14 residues. The germline V and J ends were trimmed by 7 bases and 1 base, with 11 bases remaining between them. The germline CDR1 and CDR2 sequences are MNHNS and SASEGT.

This clonotype was counted ten times or more. This chain joins TRBV29-1 and TRBJ2-3; 7 bases map to TRBD1. Losses at the gene ends were 4 bases for V and 2 bases for J; bases not matched to a gene: 9. Germline CDR1 is SQVTM and CDR2 is ANQGSEA. This CDR3 has 15 residues. The CDR3 DNA is TGCAGCGTTGGGCTGAGGGGGCAGGTCACAGATACGCAGTATTTT. This gives the protein CSVGLRGQVTDTQYF.

The CDR3 region has the DNA TGTGCCAGCAGCCTTAGCAGGAGCACGGACAATGAGCAGTTCTTC. It codes for CASSLSRSTDNEQFF. The V call is TRBV14, the J call TRBJ2-1; D remains ambiguous. CDR3 length: 15 amino acids. Per the germline V gene, CDR1 is SGHDN and CDR2 is FVKESK. The V gene lost 4 bases and the J gene lost 5 bases, with 15 bases spanning the gap.

In DNA, the CDR3 is TGTGCCAGCAGCTTGTTGCGTCAGGGGGCGATGAACACTGAAGCTTTCTTT. This translates into CASSLLRQGAMNTEAFF. The chain links TRBV5-5 to TRBJ1-1, with TRBD1 matching 8 bases. V lost 1 base, J lost 0 bases, and 8 bases stayed unmatched. CDR3 length equals 17 residues. Germline V CDR1 and CDR2: SGHKS, YYEKEE (reference sequence).

Ten or more counts support this clonotype. The V and J genes are TRBV9 and TRBJ2-7; TRBD1 agrees at 9 bases. Germline values: CDR1 SGDLS, CDR2 YYNGEE. J was trimmed by 3 bases and V by 4 bases; bases with no gene match: 11. The CDR3 is 16 amino acids. CDR3 DNA sequence: TGTGCCAGCAGCCCGGGACAGGGAACGATAGTCTACGAGCAGTACTTC. Its translation: CASSPGQGTIVYEQYF.